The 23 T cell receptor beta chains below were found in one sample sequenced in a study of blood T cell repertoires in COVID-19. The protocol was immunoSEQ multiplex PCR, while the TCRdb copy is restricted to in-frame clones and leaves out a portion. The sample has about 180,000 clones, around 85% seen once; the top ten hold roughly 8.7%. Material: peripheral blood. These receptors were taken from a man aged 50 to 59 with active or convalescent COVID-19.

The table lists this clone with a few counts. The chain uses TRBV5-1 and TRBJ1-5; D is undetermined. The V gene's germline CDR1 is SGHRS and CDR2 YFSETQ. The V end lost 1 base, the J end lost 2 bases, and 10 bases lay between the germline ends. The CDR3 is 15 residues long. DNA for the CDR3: TGCGCCAGCAGCTTGACCGGGTCGGGCAATCAGCCCCAGCATTTT. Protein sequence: CASSLTGSGNQPQHF.

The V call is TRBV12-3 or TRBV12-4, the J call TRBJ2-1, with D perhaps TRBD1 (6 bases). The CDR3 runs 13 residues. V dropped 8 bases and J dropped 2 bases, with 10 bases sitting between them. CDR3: CASGRDTYNEQFF. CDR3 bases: TGTGCCAGCGGAAGGGACACCTACAATGAGCAGTTCTTC.

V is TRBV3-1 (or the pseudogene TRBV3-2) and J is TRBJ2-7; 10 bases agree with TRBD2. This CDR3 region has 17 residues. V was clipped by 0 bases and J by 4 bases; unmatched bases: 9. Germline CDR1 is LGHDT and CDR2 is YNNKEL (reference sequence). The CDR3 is CASSQDLFTSGVYEQYF. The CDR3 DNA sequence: TGTGCCAGCAGCCAAGATCTTTTTACTAGCGGGGTTTACGAGCAGTACTTC.

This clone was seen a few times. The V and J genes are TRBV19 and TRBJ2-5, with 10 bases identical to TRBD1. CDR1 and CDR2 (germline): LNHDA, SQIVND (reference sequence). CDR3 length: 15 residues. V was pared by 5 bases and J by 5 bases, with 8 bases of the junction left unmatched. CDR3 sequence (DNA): TGTGCCAGTAGTGCCCGACAGGGGGCGGGGGAGACCCAGTACTTC. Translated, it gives CASSARQGAGETQYF.

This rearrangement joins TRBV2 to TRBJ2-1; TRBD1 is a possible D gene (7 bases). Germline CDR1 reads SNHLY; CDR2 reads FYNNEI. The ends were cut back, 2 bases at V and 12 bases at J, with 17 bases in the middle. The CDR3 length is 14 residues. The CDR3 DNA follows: TGTGCCAGCAGTGAATCAGACAGGGAGGAATCGCAGTTCTTC. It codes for CASSESDREESQFF.

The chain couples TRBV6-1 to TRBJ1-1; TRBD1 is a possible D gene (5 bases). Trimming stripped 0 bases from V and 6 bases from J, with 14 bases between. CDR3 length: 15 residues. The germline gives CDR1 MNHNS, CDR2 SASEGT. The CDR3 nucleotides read TGTGCCAGCAGTGAAGCCTCAGGGTGGAGGGCTGAAGCTTTCTTT. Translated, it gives CASSEASGWRAEAFF.

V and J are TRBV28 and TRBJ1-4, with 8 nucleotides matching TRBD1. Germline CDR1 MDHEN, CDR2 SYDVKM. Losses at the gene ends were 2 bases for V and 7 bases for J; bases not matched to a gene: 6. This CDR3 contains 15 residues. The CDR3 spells CASSLQQGGGEKLFF. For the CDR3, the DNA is TGTGCCAGCAGTTTACAACAGGGGGGGGGTGAAAAACTGTTTTTT.

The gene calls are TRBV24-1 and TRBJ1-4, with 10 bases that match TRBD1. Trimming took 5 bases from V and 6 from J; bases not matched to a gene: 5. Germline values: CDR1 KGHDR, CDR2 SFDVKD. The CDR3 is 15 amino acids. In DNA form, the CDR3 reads TGTGCCACCAGTGGTTCCGGGACAGGGGATGAAAAACTGTTTTTT. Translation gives CATSGSGTGDEKLFF.

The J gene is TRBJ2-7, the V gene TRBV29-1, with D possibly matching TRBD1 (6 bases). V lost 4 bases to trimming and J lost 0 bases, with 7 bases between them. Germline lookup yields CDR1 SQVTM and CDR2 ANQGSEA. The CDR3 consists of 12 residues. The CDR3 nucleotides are TGCAGCGTTGCACAGGGCTCCTACGAGCAGTACTTC. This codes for CSVAQGSYEQYF.

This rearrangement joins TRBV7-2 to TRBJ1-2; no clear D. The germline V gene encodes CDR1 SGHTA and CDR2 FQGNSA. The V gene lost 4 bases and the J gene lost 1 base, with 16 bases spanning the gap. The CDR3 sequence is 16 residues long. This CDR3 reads CASSSTNKTSNYGYTF. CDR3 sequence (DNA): TGTGCCAGCAGCTCCACCAACAAGACAAGTAACTATGGCTACACCTTC.

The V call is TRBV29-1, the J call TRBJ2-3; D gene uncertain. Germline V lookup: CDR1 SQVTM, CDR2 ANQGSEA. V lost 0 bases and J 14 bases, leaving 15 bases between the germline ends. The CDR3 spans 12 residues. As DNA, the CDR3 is TGCAGCGTTGAAGATCCGTGGTCCCTGAGGTATTTT. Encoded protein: CSVEDPWSLRYF.

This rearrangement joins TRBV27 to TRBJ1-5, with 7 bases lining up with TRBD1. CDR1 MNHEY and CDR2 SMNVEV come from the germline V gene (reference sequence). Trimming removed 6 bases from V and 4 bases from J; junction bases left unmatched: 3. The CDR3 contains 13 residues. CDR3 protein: CASSKQGNQPQHF. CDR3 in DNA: TGTGCCAGCAGCAAACAGGGGAATCAGCCCCAGCATTTT.

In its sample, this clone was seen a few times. CDR3 sequence reads: CASSLSGTGPYGYTF. The CDR3 DNA reads TGTGCCAGCTCCCTAAGCGGAACAGGGCCTTATGGCTACACCTTC. The rearrangement links TRBV6-5 to TRBJ1-2; a weak D match, TRBD1 (6 bases). This CDR3 is built from 15 residues. CDR1 is MNHEY and CDR2 is SVGAGI in the germline V gene. The germline V and J ends were trimmed by 8 bases and 5 bases, with 21 bases remaining between them.

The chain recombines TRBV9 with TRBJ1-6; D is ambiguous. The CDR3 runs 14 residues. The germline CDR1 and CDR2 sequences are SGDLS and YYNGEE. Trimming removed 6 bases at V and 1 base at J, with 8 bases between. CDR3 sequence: CASTGGSYNSPLHF. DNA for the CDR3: TGTGCCAGCACTGGAGGGTCCTATAATTCACCCCTCCACTTT. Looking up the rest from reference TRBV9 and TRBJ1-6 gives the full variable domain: DSGVTQTPKHLITATGQRVTLRCSPRSGDLSVYWYQQSLDQGLQFLIQYYNGEERAKGNILERFSAQQFPDLHSELNLSSLELGDSALYFCASTGGSYNSPLHFGNGTRLTVT.

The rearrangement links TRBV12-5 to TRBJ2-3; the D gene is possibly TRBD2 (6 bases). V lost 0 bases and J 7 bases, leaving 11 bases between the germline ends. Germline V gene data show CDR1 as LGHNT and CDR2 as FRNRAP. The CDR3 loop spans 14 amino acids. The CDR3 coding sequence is TGTGCTAGTGGTTTGGTAACGGAGGGGTATACGCAGTATTTT. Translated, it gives CASGLVTEGYTQYF.

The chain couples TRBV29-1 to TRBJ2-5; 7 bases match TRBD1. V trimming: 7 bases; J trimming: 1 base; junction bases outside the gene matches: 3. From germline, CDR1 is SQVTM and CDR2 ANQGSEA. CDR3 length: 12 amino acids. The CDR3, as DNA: TGCAGCGACCGACAGGGCCAAGAGACCCAGTACTTC. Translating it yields CSDRQGQETQYF.

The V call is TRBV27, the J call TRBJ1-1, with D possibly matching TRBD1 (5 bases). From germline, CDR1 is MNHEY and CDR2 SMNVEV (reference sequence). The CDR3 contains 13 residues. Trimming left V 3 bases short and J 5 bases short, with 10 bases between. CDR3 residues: CASSFAGSTEAFF. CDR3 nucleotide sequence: TGTGCCAGCAGTTTCGCAGGGTCGACTGAAGCTTTCTTT.

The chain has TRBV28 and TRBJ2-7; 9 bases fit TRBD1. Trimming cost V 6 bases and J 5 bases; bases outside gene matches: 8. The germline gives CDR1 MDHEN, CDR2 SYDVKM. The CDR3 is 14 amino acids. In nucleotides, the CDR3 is TGTGCCAGCAGCTATCCGGGACAGGGCAACGAGCAGTACTTC. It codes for CASSYPGQGNEQYF.

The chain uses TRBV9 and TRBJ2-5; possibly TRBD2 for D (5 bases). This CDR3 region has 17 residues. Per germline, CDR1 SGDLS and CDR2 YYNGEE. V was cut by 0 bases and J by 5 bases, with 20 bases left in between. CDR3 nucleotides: TGTGCCAGCAGCGTAGGGGTGGAGGCGGCACGCGGGGAGACCCAGTACTTC. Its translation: CASSVGVEAARGETQYF.

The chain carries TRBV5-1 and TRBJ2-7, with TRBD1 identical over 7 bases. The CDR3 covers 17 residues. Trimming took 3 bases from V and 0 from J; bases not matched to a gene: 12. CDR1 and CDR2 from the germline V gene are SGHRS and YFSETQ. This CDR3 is CASSSLRTGTSSYEQYF. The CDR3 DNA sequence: TGCGCCAGCAGCTCACTTAGGACAGGAACGAGCTCCTACGAGCAGTACTTC. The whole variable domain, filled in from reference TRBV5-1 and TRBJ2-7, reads KAGVTQTPRYLIKTRGQQVTLSCSPISGHRSVSWYQQTPGQGLQFLFEYFSETQRNKGNFPGRFSGRQFSNSRSEMNVSTLELGDSALYLCASSSLRTGTSSYEQYFGPGTRLTVT.

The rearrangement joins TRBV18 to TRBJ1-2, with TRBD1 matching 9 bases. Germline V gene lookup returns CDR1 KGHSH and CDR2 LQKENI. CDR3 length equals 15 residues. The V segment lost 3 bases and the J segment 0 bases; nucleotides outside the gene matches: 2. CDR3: CASSPGQGTNYGYTF. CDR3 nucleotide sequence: TGTGCCAGCTCACCGGGACAGGGTACTAACTATGGCTACACCTTC. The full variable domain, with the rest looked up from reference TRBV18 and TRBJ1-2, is NAGVMQNPRHLVRRRGQEARLRCSPMKGHSHVYWYRQLPEEGLKFMVYLQKENIIDESGMPKERFSAEFPKEGPSILRIQQVVRGDSAAYFCASSPGQGTNYGYTFGSGTRLTVV.

CDR3 residues: CASSIADRRDQPQHF. The DNA for the CDR3 is TGTGCCAGTAGTATAGCGGACAGGAGGGATCAGCCCCAGCATTTT. The chain has TRBV19 and TRBJ1-5; 7 nucleotides line up with TRBD1. CDR1 is LNHDA, CDR2 SQIVND, per germline (reference sequence). With 1 base clipped from V and 5 bases from J, the junction kept 5 bases outside the gene matches. This CDR3 comprises 15 residues.

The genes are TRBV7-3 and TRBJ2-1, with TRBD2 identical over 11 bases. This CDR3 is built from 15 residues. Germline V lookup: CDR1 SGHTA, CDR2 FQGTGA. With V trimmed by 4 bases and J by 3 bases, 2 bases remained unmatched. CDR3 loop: CASSSGLAGYNEQFF. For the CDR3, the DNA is TGTGCCAGCAGCTCCGGACTAGCGGGCTACAATGAGCAGTTCTTC.